This T cell receptor beta chain emerged from a study of T cell changes during pregnancy in multiple sclerosis. Profiling relied on immunoSEQ multiplex PCR, and the TCRdb table lists in-frame clones only, not all of them. Here the sample spans roughly 70,000 clones, just over 90% being singletons. V shed 3 bases, J shed 2 bases, and the junction held 5 bases outside the gene matches. The CDR3 is made up of 15 amino acids. Germline assignment: CDR1 SGHTA and CDR2 FQGNSA. Material: peripheral blood, obtained in the third trimester of pregnancy. The rearrangement joins TRBV7-2 to TRBJ2-7, with 9 bases lining up with TRBD1. This receptor was obtained from a female donor with multiple sclerosis, enrolled in a pregnancy study. The chain's CDR3 is CASSFQTGGAYEQYF. In DNA form, the CDR3 reads TGTGCCAGCAGCTTCCAGACAGGGGGAGCCTACGAGCAGTACTTC.